Listed here are 19 T cell receptor beta chains from one sample, sequenced in a study of radiotherapy plus CTLA-4 blockade in lung cancer. This table comes from immunoSEQ multiplex PCR, and its TCRdb copy is limited to in-frame clones, with some not included. Of roughly 100,000 clones listed, 70% to 90% are singletons. Specimen: peripheral blood, collected from a patient treated with radiotherapy plus ipilimumab. These receptors all stem from a human donor with non-small cell lung cancer that progressed on radiotherapy plus ipilimumab. Some clones in this sample may be carry-over from other donors' samples.

The J gene is TRBJ2-3, the V gene TRBV2, with 8 bases identical to TRBD1. CDR1 and CDR2 (germline): SNHLY, FYNNEI. This CDR3 is 15 amino acids long. V shed 6 bases, J shed 0 bases, and the junction held 5 bases outside the gene matches. The CDR3: CASSEDRASTDTQYF. CDR3 DNA: TGTGCCAGCAGCGAGGACAGGGCTAGCACAGATACGCAGTATTTT.

The chain joins TRBV6-1 to TRBJ1-5; no definite D call. The germline V gene encodes CDR1 MNHNS and CDR2 SASEGT. The CDR3 contains 11 residues. Trimming cost V 5 bases and J 7 bases, with 6 bases left between them. The CDR3 reads CASSKGQPQHF. The CDR3 bases are TGTGCCAGCAGTAAGGGACAGCCCCAGCATTTT.

The chain has TRBV28 and TRBJ1-5; D is undetermined. The ends were cut back, 1 base at V and 6 bases at J, with 10 bases in the middle. This CDR3 spans 14 amino acids. Germline V gives CDR1 MDHEN, CDR2 SYDVKM. As DNA, the CDR3 is TGTGCCAGCAGTTTATTCTTAGCGGGTCAGCCCCAGCATTTT. Translation gives CASSLFLAGQPQHF.

The V gene is TRBV28, the J gene TRBJ1-4, with 7 bases aligning to TRBD1. The germline V gene encodes CDR1 MDHEN and CDR2 SYDVKM. The CDR3 is 16 residues long. J was trimmed by 0 bases and V by 5 bases; bases with no gene match: 6. In DNA form, the CDR3 reads TGTGCCAGCAGTCCTCGGACAGGCTCAACTAATGAAAAACTGTTTTTT. Encoded protein: CASSPRTGSTNEKLFF.

This clone is a singleton in its sample. This chain joins TRBV28 and TRBJ2-7, with D tentatively TRBD1 (6 bases). V lost 5 bases to trimming and J lost 1 base, with 18 bases between them. The CDR3 sequence is 16 residues long. The germline CDR1 and CDR2 sequences are MDHEN and SYDVKM. CDR3 sequence reads: CASSRPGASLSYEQYF. In DNA, the CDR3 is TGTGCCAGCAGTCGCCCAGGGGCTTCCCTTTCCTACGAGCAGTACTTC.

This clone was picked up a small number of times. Written as DNA, the CDR3 is TGTGCCAGCAGCTTGGCACAGAATTCACCCCTCCACTTT. Translation: CASSLAQNSPLHF. The chain employs TRBV7-9 and TRBJ1-6; D unresolved. The V and J ends lost 3 bases and 7 bases respectively, with 7 bases between them. CDR3 length equals 13 residues. The germline V gene encodes CDR1 SEHNR and CDR2 FQNEAQ (reference sequence).

The CDR3 here is CASSFVGDGDYEQYF. The CDR3 nucleotides read TGTGCCAGCAGCTTCGTAGGGGATGGCGACTACGAGCAGTACTTC. The chain couples TRBV5-5 to TRBJ2-7; TRBD1 might be the D (5 bases). The CDR3 totals 15 residues. V lost 2 bases to trimming and J lost 3 bases, with 15 bases between them. From germline, CDR1 is SGHKS and CDR2 YYEKEE (reference sequence).

This clone came up a few times. The rearrangement uses TRBV6-1 and TRBJ1-6; TRBD1 might be the D (5 bases). CDR3 length: 13 residues. Trimming cost V 8 bases and J 8 bases, with 13 bases left between them. Germline CDR1 reads MNHNS; CDR2 reads SASEGT. CDR3 sequence reads: CASSEGADSPLHF. The CDR3 nucleotides are TGTGCCAGCTCGGAAGGGGCTGATTCACCCCTCCACTTT.

In DNA form, the CDR3 reads TGCGCCAGCAGCGCTCAATTAATGGCTGGCTGGCAGAACGAAAAACTGTTTTTT. Amino acid sequence: CASSAQLMAGWQNEKLFF. The gene calls are TRBV5-1 and TRBJ1-4; D is unresolved. The CDR3 covers 18 residues. CDR1 and CDR2 (germline): SGHRS, YFSETQ. Trimming took off 4 bases at V and 8 bases at J, with 27 bases between the two ends.

V and J are TRBV18 and TRBJ1-1; 11 bases are a match to TRBD1. CDR3 size: 15 residues. Trimming removed 3 bases from V and 2 bases from J; junction bases left unmatched: 2. The V gene's germline CDR1 is KGHSH and CDR2 LQKENI. This CDR3 reads CASSPRTGGNTEAFF. CDR3 DNA sequence: TGTGCCAGCTCACCTAGGACAGGGGGCAACACTGAAGCTTTCTTT.

The rearrangement uses TRBV18 and TRBJ1-1; D not certain. Trimming stripped 2 bases from V and 6 bases from J, with 10 bases between. This CDR3 has 13 residues. Germline V lookup: CDR1 KGHSH, CDR2 LQKENI. The CDR3: CASSPGMGAEAFF. DNA of the CDR3: TGTGCCAGCTCACCAGGAATGGGAGCTGAAGCTTTCTTT.

The chain employs TRBV5-1 and TRBJ1-1, with D uncertain. The germline V gene has CDR1 SGHRS and CDR2 YFSETQ. The CDR3 is 15 amino acids. Trimming took off 0 bases at V and 4 bases at J, with 13 bases between the two ends. CDR3 in amino acids: CASSLAGILGTEAFF. CDR3 bases: TGCGCCAGCAGCTTGGCCGGCATTTTGGGCACTGAAGCTTTCTTT.

This clone appeared a few times. This rearrangement joins TRBV5-6 to TRBJ2-3; 11 bases line up with TRBD2. Germline V gene data show CDR1 as SGHDT and CDR2 as YYEEEE. V lost 2 bases to trimming and J lost 1 base; unmatched junction nucleotides: 3. CDR3 length: 16 residues. The CDR3 spells CASSFVLAGGTDTQYF. In DNA, the CDR3 is TGTGCCAGCAGCTTTGTACTAGCGGGGGGCACAGATACGCAGTATTTT.

This rearrangement joins TRBV10-3 to TRBJ1-6, with TRBD1 matching 7 bases. CDR1 and CDR2 from the germline V gene are ENHRY and SYGVKD. The CDR3 runs to 15 residues. J was trimmed by 7 bases and V by 2 bases; bases with no gene match: 5. The CDR3 region is CAISEGQGGNSPLHF. The CDR3 region has the DNA TGTGCCATCAGTGAGGGGCAGGGGGGCAATTCACCCCTCCACTTT.

This chain links TRBV28 with TRBJ2-7; 13 nucleotides match TRBD2. CDR1 is MDHEN, CDR2 SYDVKM, per germline. Trimming removed 3 bases from V and 0 bases from J; junction bases left unmatched: 11. The CDR3 is made up of 19 amino acids. The CDR3 DNA follows: TGTGCCAGCAGTTTTTGGACTAGCGGGGGCCGATTTCACTCCTACGAGCAGTACTTC. As protein: CASSFWTSGGRFHSYEQYF.

This clone was seen once. The chain is built from TRBV28 and TRBJ2-1; 7 nucleotides align to TRBD1. CDR1 is MDHEN, CDR2 SYDVKM, per germline. The CDR3 totals 15 residues. Trimming took 7 bases from V and 2 from J; bases not matched to a gene: 8. CDR3 sequence (DNA): TGTGCCAGCACCCCGGACAGGAGTCCCTACAATGAGCAGTTCTTC. Protein: CASTPDRSPYNEQFF.

This sequence joins TRBV2 and TRBJ2-1; 9 bases fit TRBD2. Losses at the gene ends were 5 bases for V and 10 bases for J; bases not matched to a gene: 12. This CDR3 has 15 amino acids. CDR1 SNHLY and CDR2 FYNNEI come from the germline V gene. CDR3 loop: CASSIAGAELAEQFF. As DNA, the CDR3 is TGTGCCAGCAGTATAGCGGGGGCCGAGCTCGCGGAGCAGTTCTTC.

This clone was seen more than once but under ten times. The chain joins TRBV5-4 to TRBJ1-6; 11 nucleotides match TRBD1. V was pared by 3 bases and J by 9 bases, with 8 bases of the junction left unmatched. Germline lookup yields CDR1 SGHNT and CDR2 YYREEE (reference sequence). The CDR3 extends over 16 amino acids. The CDR3 here is CASSSAGQGGGSPLHF. CDR3 nucleotides: TGTGCCAGCAGCTCGGCGGGACAGGGGGGTGGTTCACCCCTCCACTTT.

The chain combines TRBV5-5 with TRBJ1-3, with TRBD1 matching over 7 bases. The germline gives CDR1 SGHKS, CDR2 YYEKEE (reference sequence). The CDR3 has 15 residues. With V trimmed by 0 bases and J by 2 bases, 2 bases remained unmatched. The CDR3 DNA sequence: TGTGCCAGCAGCTTGGGCAGGGGGACTGGAAACACCATATATTTT. This codes for CASSLGRGTGNTIYF.